One T cell receptor (beta chain) is described in this entry. Antigen: not known. The data are from a study of shared clonotypes between healthy human individuals. Study in general: Donor composition was a couple of women and three men, aged 18 to 49.

CDR3 length equals 13 residues. Germline assignment: CDR1 SGDLS and CDR2 YYNGEE. V was clipped by 3 bases and J by 8 bases, with 12 bases between them. Findings and caveats of the study: Several donors had 4% to 6.5% of their naive CD4 clonotypes in common.

The method was immunoSEQ multiplex PCR; TCRdb's version includes in-frame clones alone and lacks a portion of them. Altogether roughly 2.1 million clones are present, 85% to 95% being singletons, with the ten largest covering roughly 1.8%. Terminally differentiated effector memory CD45RA+ cells were excluded by CCR7 positive selection of CD45RO-negative cells. The specimen sequenced was naive CD8+ T cells from PBMCs. The receptor was isolated from a man younger than 35 in good health. Some clones in this sample may be carry-over from other donors' samples. The V and J genes are TRBV9 and TRBJ2-1; no reliable D call. The CDR3: CASSEKALDEQFF. CDR3 DNA: TGTGCCAGCAGCGAAAAGGCCTTGGATGAGCAGTTCTTC.